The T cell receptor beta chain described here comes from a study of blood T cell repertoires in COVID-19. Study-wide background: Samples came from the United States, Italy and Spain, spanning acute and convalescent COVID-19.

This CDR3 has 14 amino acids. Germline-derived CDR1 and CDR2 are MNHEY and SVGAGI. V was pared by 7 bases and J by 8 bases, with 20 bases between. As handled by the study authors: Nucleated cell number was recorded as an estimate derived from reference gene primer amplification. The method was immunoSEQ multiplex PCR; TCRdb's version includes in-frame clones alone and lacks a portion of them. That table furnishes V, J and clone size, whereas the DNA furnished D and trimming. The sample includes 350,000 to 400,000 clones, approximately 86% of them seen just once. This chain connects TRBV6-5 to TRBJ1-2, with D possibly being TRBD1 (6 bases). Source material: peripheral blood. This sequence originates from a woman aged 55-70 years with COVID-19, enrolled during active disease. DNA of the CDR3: TGTGCCAGCACTACCCTGGGGGCCCCGGGGGGCTACACCTTC. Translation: CASTTLGAPGGYTF.